Sequencing of this T cell receptor (beta chain) was carried out in a study of shared clonotypes between healthy human individuals. Regarding the study as a whole: Around 5.3% of naive CD4 clonotypes were shared across a few donors. Researchers found naive subsets generally carried larger estimated richness than memory subsets.

This CDR3 region has 15 residues. CDR1 is SEHNR, CDR2 FQNEAQ, per germline (reference sequence). Trimming took off 5 bases at V and 0 bases at J, with 11 bases between the two ends. Measured with immunoSEQ multiplex PCR; TCRdb has only the in-frame clones, and not every one. Here the sample spans roughly 100,000 clones, roughly 66% being singletons. Worth noting for this clone: Its antigen is not identified.

The material sequenced was memory CD8+ T cells sorted from blood. The subset was: CD45RO+ cells pooled with CCR7-negative TemRA cells. This rearrangement joins TRBV7-9 to TRBJ1-3; the D is unclear. The sequence was collected from a woman in her twenties or thirties in good health. The CDR3 reads CASSRSGVSGNTIYF. CDR3 coding DNA: TGTGCCAGCAGCAGATCCGGCGTCTCTGGAAACACCATATATTTT.